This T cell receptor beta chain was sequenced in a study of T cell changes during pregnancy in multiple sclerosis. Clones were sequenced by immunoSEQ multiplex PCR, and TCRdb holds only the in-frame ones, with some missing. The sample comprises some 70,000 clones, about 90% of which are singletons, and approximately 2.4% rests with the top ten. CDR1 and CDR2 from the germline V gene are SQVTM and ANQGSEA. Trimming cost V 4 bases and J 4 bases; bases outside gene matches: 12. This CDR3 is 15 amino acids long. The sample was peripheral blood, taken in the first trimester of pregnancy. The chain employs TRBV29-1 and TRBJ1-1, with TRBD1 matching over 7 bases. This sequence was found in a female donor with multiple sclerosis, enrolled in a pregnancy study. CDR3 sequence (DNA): TGCAGCGTTGTCAGCCCAGGGGGAGTCGGCACTGAAGCTTTCTTT. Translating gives CSVVSPGGVGTEAFF.